This T cell receptor (beta chain) was captured in a study of blood T cell repertoires in COVID-19. Background on the study: COVID-19 samples, acute and convalescent, were from the United States, Italy and Spain. The analysed material was cDNA or gDNA that came from T cells, B-cell-depleted T cells, or PBMCs.

The germline gives CDR1 SGDLS, CDR2 YYNGEE. This CDR3 is 15 amino acids long. J was trimmed by 4 bases and V by 5 bases; bases with no gene match: 7. Methods used by the authors: Amplifying reference gene primers gave estimates of nucleated cell counts. This table comes from immunoSEQ multiplex PCR, and its TCRdb copy is limited to in-frame clones, with some not included. The V and J calls and clone size were taken over from that table, and D and trimming were inferred from the DNA. This table has approximately 85,000 clones, around four fifths appearing once. Sequencing was performed on peripheral blood. The sequence was obtained from a woman in her 70s with active or convalescent COVID-19. The rearrangement uses TRBV9 and TRBJ2-1, with 9 bases fitting TRBD1. In nucleotides, the CDR3 is TGTGCCAGCAGTGGACAGGGGACGGGATACAATGAGCAGTTCTTC. This translates into CASSGQGTGYNEQFF.